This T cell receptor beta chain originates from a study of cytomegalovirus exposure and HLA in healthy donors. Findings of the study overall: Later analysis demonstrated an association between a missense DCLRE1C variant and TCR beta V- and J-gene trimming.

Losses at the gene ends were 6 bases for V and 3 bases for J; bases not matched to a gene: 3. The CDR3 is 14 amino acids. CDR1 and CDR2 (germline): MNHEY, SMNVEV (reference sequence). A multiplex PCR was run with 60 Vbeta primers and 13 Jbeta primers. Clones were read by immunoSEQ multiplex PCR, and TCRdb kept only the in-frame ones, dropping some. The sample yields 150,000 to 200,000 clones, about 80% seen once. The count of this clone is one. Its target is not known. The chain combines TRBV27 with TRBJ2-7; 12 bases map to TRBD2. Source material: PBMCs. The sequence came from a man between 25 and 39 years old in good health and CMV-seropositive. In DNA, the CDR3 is TGTGCCAGCAGGACTAGCGGGGGCGTCTACGAGCAGTACTTC. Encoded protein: CASRTSGGVYEQYF.